The rows below give T cell receptor beta chains drawn from one sample of a study of chemoradiotherapy in HPV16-positive cancers. TCRdb's table, derived via immunoSEQ multiplex PCR, lists solely in-frame clones and lacks some. The sample lists 5,200 or so clones; roughly three quarters were seen once. Sample: tumor tissue, taken from a patient who underwent chemoradiotherapy. All receptors derive from a human donor with HPV-associated anogenital cancer. CDR3s include the opening cysteine and the closing phenylalanine or tryptophan. D genes are given only for firm matches. A row's size may be missing; if present it is once, few, many or a size class.

j_gene	v_gene	d_gene	abundance	CDR3nt	CDR3aa
TRBJ1-3	TRBV30	.	.	TGTGCCTGGACCCCGGGAGGGTCTGGAAACACCATATATTTT	CAWTPGGSGNTIYF
TRBJ2-7	TRBV7-6	.	.	TGTGCCAGCAGCTTAGCAACAGACAGTTACTACGAGCAGTACTTC	CASSLATDSYYEQYF
TRBJ1-3	TRBV4-2	.	.	TGTGCCAGCAGCCAAGATTGGGGGTCGGGAAACACCATATATTTT	CASSQDWGSGNTIYF
TRBJ2-6	TRBV27	.	.	TGTGCCAGCAGTGGAAGCCCTGGGGCCAACGTCCTGACTTTC	CASSGSPGANVLTF
TRBJ1-1	TRBV7-8	.	.	TGTGCCAGCAGCTTACTCGTGAACACTGAAGCTTTCTTT	CASSLLVNTEAFF
TRBJ2-1	TRBV13	TRBD2	.	TGTGCCAGCAGCCCGGGACTAGCGGGGTTCTACAATGAGCAGTTCTTC	CASSPGLAGFYNEQFF
TRBJ1-4	TRBV18	.	.	TGTGCCAGCTCATCGAACACCGCAACTAATGAAAAACTGTTTTTT	CASSSNTATNEKLFF
TRBJ2-3	TRBV19	TRBD2	.	TGTGCCAGTAGTATTAGCGGGGGACTCCTCCGCACAGATACGCAGTATTTT	CASSISGGLLRTDTQYF
TRBJ2-4	TRBV15	.	.	TGTGCCACCAGCAGAGATCGGGACAAAAACATTCAGTACTTC	CATSRDRDKNIQYF
TRBJ1-1	TRBV13	.	few	TGTGCCAGCAGCACAAAACAGGGTGTCACTGAAGCTTTCTTT	CASSTKQGVTEAFF
TRBJ1-6	TRBV5-6	.	.	TGTGCCAGCAGCTTCCGGGGGGTGGGTTCACCCCTCCACTTT	CASSFRGVGSPLHF
TRBJ2-7	TRBV27	TRBD1	few	TGTGCCAGCAGTTTATTGGGACAGGGAAACGAGCAGTACTTC	CASSLLGQGNEQYF
TRBJ2-2	TRBV5-4	TRBD2	.	TGTGCCAGCAGCTTGAACGGGGGGGCAATCGGGGAGCTGTTTTTT	CASSLNGGAIGELFF
TRBJ1-3	TRBV19	.	.	TGTGCCAGTAGTGCACAAACTCCAGGGAGCAGCTCTGGAAACACCATATATTTT	CASSAQTPGSSSGNTIYF
TRBJ2-1	TRBV6-5	.	.	TGTGCCAGCAGTTACGCCGGTCCCCGGGAGCAGTTCTTC	CASSYAGPREQFF
TRBJ2-7	TRBV5-4	.	.	TGTGCCAGCAGCACCGGGACCGCCCCACGCGAGCAGTACTTC	CASSTGTAPREQYF